This is a list of T cell receptor beta chains from one sample in a study of molecular identifiers for immune sequencing clone quantification. TCRdb passed the PCR reads through MiXCR, listing each CDR3 protein once. The top ten clones hold 0.84% of a sample with 400,000 to 600,000 distinct CDR3 sequences, around a fifth of them seen once. The specimen sequenced was naive CD8+ T cells from blood, with Jurkat cell RNA spiked in. These TCRs come from a human donor in good health. Some libraries in this study had Jurkat cell RNA spiked in. The conserved cysteine and the conserved F or W are not part of the CDR3 here. A D gene is named only where the DNA matches it firmly. Size is stated for part of the rows, as once, few or many counts, or as a class when the clone is expanded.

clone_size d_call v_call cdr3_aa
NA NA TRBV20-1 SAREGIGLWADTQY
NA NA TRBV19 ASSIRPVSYNEQF
NA TRBD2 TRBV11-2 ASSLWVLAATYEQY
many NA TRBV5-1 ASTLGGEQY
many NA TRBV5-1 ASSSQGGPAGPETQY
NA NA TRBV29-1 SAEVPGDTSYEQY
NA NA TRBV7-9 ASSIDPHRWF
NA NA TRBV25-1 ASSEPTAAEPDPRGADTQY
many NA TRBV2 ASSAGDSSYEQY
once NA TRBV3-1 ASSQVGNERF
few NA TRBV20-1 SPRGRGQPGYNEQF
many NA TRBV7-9 ASSGRTGLQETQY
NA NA TRBV7-6 ASSQDLGGPKETQY
few TRBD1 TRBV6-2/TRBV6-3 ASSYRWTGPQGNTEAF
many NA TRBV30 AWREGAYTEAF
NA TRBD1 TRBV27 ASSSGTGGMRDDEKLF
few NA TRBV4-1 ASSQDKDGGSSYNEQF
NA NA TRBV4-3 ASSQDGIGNSYEQY
few NA TRBV9 ASSGQVSYEQY
NA TRBD2 TRBV28 ASSSIAGVRSTYEQY
many TRBD2 TRBV2 ARGLADWNEQF
many NA TRBV19 ASSPGPLNEQF
many TRBD2 TRBV28 ASSPLAGGETQY
few TRBD2 TRBV6-1 ASSEWLAGGSRETQY
NA NA TRBV30 AWSVFGSRALETQY
NA NA TRBV6-2/TRBV6-3 ASSPTWHQETQY
NA NA TRBV4-3 ASSQGFGYEQY
many TRBD2 TRBV7-9 ASSLGRGGALEQF
many NA TRBV9 ASSAGTNPYEQY
few NA TRBV6-5 ATTIWGDGANVLT
many TRBD2 TRBV6-2/TRBV6-3 ASERAGFTGELF
NA NA TRBV28 ASSFGPWGGELF
many NA TRBV20-1 SASNHIMGNYGYT
NA TRBD2 TRBV6-2/TRBV6-3 ASSLVPGLADTDTQY
NA NA TRBV27 ASSLLTTANEQI
many TRBD2 TRBV4-2 ASSQENSGISYEQY
NA TRBD1 TRBV7-9 ASSNSRTGRFEKLF
many NA TRBV29-1 SVLDGETTGELF
many TRBD2 TRBV27 ASSWTSGAYEQY
NA TRBD1 TRBV7-9 AVGTESSYNSPLH
many NA TRBV3-1 ASSQVLPSVGTQY
NA NA TRBV4-3 ASSQGFSRAYEQY